The present TCR beta chain was sequenced within a study of blood T cell repertoires in COVID-19. Clones were read by immunoSEQ multiplex PCR, and TCRdb kept only the in-frame ones, dropping some. Here the sample spans around 250,000 clones, around 89% being singletons. Cohorts were based on clinical histories the participants reported. There are 14 residues in the CDR3. The V gene end was trimmed by 3 bases and the J gene end by 7 bases; junction bases not matched to a gene: 3. In germline, CDR1 is SGHTA, CDR2 FQGTGA. The TCR comes from a woman aged 35 to 49 with acute COVID-19. Sequenced input: PBMCs or T cells enriched from blood (not recorded which). The V call is TRBV7-3, the J call TRBJ2-1; 10 bases map to TRBD2. In DNA form, the CDR3 reads TGTGCCAGCAGCTTTAGCGGGAGGCCAAATGAGCAGTTCTTC. It translates to CASSFSGRPNEQFF. The whole variable domain, remainder taken from reference TRBV7-3 and TRBJ2-1, is GAGVSQTPSNKVTEKGKYVELRCDPISGHTALYWYRQSLGQGPEFLIYFQGTGAADDSGLPNDRFFAVRPEGSVSTLKIQRTERGDSAVYLCASSFSGRPNEQFFGPGTRLTVL.